This T cell receptor beta chain was observed in a study of technical replicates of blood from several donors. Clones were sequenced by immunoSEQ multiplex PCR, and TCRdb holds only the in-frame ones, with some missing. The data show some 66,000 clones, 70% to 90% seen once. Comments on this clone: This same CDR3 is encoded by further DNA sequences in the sample.

The source of this sequence is a human donor in good health. Some clones in this sample may be carry-over from other donors' samples. The sample comprised PBMCs.

This CDR3 is CASSLAQGVDYEQYF. The CDR3 nucleotides read TGTGCCAGCTCACTCGCACAGGGGGTGGATTACGAGCAGTACTTC. The chain couples TRBV18 to TRBJ2-7; 8 bases align to TRBD1. Germline V lookup: CDR1 KGHSH, CDR2 LQKENI. The CDR3 length is 15 residues. V trimming: 4 bases; J trimming: 4 bases; junction bases outside the gene matches: 9.